One and the same sample provided the 20 T cell receptor beta chains below, sequenced in a study of T cells in Graves' hyperthyroidism and ophthalmopathy. RNA transcripts yielded amplified TCR beta CDR3 regions. The study used the HTBI primer set for a first-round RT-PCR of the TCR CDR3. TCRdb redid the calling of the multiplex PCR reads with MiXCR, one entry per CDR3 protein. The repertoire holds about 59,000 distinct CDR3 sequences, with under 70% as singletons. The sequencing input was blood. These receptor sequences come from a woman in her sixties or seventies with Graves' ophthalmopathy.

This clonotype came up many times. The gene calls are TRBV11-1 and TRBJ2-1, with 10 nucleotides matching TRBD2. The CDR3 consists of 16 residues. The V and J ends lost 0 bases and 8 bases, in that order; junction bases with no gene match: 7. Germline assignment: CDR1 SGHAT and CDR2 FQDESV (reference sequence). The chain's CDR3 is CASSLAKRGGGDEQFF. CDR3 nucleotide sequence: TGTGCCAGCAGCTTAGCTAAGCGGGGGGGCGGTGATGAGCAGTTCTTC.

This clonotype has a count of ten or more. The gene calls are TRBV20-1 and TRBJ2-7, with 7 bases aligning to TRBD2. The CDR3 totals 13 residues. Germline V lookup: CDR1 DFQATT, CDR2 SNEGSKA (reference sequence). The V gene end was trimmed by 5 bases and the J gene end by 2 bases; junction bases not matched to a gene: 6. CDR3 protein: CSAGSAGPYEQYF. CDR3 DNA sequence: TGCAGTGCTGGATCAGCGGGACCCTACGAGCAGTACTTC.

This chain uses TRBV7-8 with TRBJ2-3; 11 bases map to TRBD1. The V gene end was trimmed by 5 bases and the J gene end by 2 bases; junction bases not matched to a gene: 12. Germline CDR1 and CDR2: SGHVS and FQNEAQ. The CDR3 runs to 18 residues. The CDR3 coding sequence is TGTGCCAGCAGCATCGGGACAGGGGGGCGGGACTACACAGATACGCAGTATTTT. It encodes CASSIGTGGRDYTDTQYF.

This clonotype occurred many times. CDR3 in amino acids: CASSPLAGVYNEQFF. DNA of the CDR3: TGTGCCAGCAGTCCATTAGCGGGGGTCTACAATGAGCAGTTCTTC. V gene TRBV12-3 or TRBV12-4 combines with J gene TRBJ2-1; 9 nucleotides agree with TRBD2. The CDR3 consists of 15 residues. J gave up 3 bases and V 5 bases, and 5 bases lay outside the gene matches.

V usage is TRBV29-1 and J usage is TRBJ1-2; D is possibly TRBD1 (5 bases). The CDR3 extends over 11 amino acids. Trimming cost V 4 bases and J 8 bases, with 11 bases left between them. Germline V gene data show CDR1 as SQVTM and CDR2 as ANQGSEA. For the CDR3, the DNA is TGCAGCGTTGGGGGCAGTGGGGGCTACACCTTC. Protein: CSVGGSGGYTF.

This clonotype appeared many times. This chain links TRBV6-1 with TRBJ1-2; D not resolved. Trimming removed 1 base at V and 8 bases at J, with 11 bases between. The CDR3 consists of 13 residues. Per the germline V gene, CDR1 is MNHNS and CDR2 is SASEGT. CDR3 nucleotide sequence: TGTGCCAGCAGTGAAGTTGCGGGGTACGGCTACACCTTC. It yields the protein CASSEVAGYGYTF.

The chain couples TRBV20-1 to TRBJ2-7; TRBD2 matches at 9 bases. Trimming removed 6 bases from V and 9 bases from J; junction bases left unmatched: 6. Germline CDR1 reads DFQATT; CDR2 reads SNEGSKA (reference sequence). CDR3 size: 11 residues. The DNA for the CDR3 is TGCAGTGCCGATGGACTAGCGAGGCAGTACTTC. Its translation is CSADGLARQYF.

Concerning this clonotype: Mismatch with germline at one junction end may stem from a read error. The chain is built from TRBV20-1 and TRBJ1-4; D remains ambiguous. The CDR3 runs to 12 residues. Germline CDR1 is DFQATT and CDR2 is SNEGSKA (reference sequence). Written as DNA, the CDR3 is TGCAGTCCTAGGACGGGTTGGGAAAAACTGTTTTTT. Protein sequence: CSPRTGWEKLFF.

Worth noting for this clonotype: This likely comes from a read error, as the CDR3 has no conserved phenylalanine or tryptophan at its end. V usage is TRBV4-2 and J usage is TRBJ2-1; TRBD2 might be the D (6 bases). Trimming stripped 0 bases from V and 5 bases from J, with 11 bases between. The CDR3 covers 15 residues. Germline V gene lookup returns CDR1 LGHNA and CDR2 YNFKEQ. The CDR3 bases are TGTGCCAGCAGCCAAGAGCTGGCGGGGAACAATGAGCAGTTCATC. It translates to CASSQELAGNNEQFI.

The chain employs TRBV5-6 and TRBJ2-2, with 8 bases fitting TRBD2. The CDR3 spans 14 residues. Germline V gene sequence: CDR1 SGHDT, CDR2 YYEEEE. Germline trimming cut 0 bases from V and 7 bases from J; bases unmatched to any gene: 2. The DNA of the CDR3 is TGTGCCAGCAGCTTGGAAGGGACTAGCGGGGAGCTGTTTTTT. Translation: CASSLEGTSGELFF. Full variable domain (rest looked up from reference TRBV5-6 and TRBJ2-2): DAGVTQSPTHLIKTRGQQVTLRCSPKSGHDTVSWYQQALGQGPQFIFQYYEEEERQRGNFPDRFSGHQFPNYSSELNVNALLLGDSALYLCASSLEGTSGELFFGEGSRLTVL.

In its sample, this clonotype was seen many times. The chain is built from TRBV20-1 and TRBJ2-5, with 9 bases fitting TRBD2. V shed 4 bases, J shed 6 bases, and the junction held 12 bases outside the gene matches. The germline CDR1 and CDR2 sequences are DFQATT and SNEGSKA (reference sequence). This CDR3 is built from 15 residues. The CDR3 DNA sequence: TGCAGTGCTAAAAGTAGCGGGGGCCCGGGAAAGACCCAGTACTTC. Amino acid sequence: CSAKSSGGPGKTQYF.

This rearrangement joins TRBV29-1 to TRBJ2-7, with D possibly matching TRBD2 (5 bases). This CDR3 region has 12 residues. Germline V gene sequence: CDR1 SQVTM, CDR2 ANQGSEA. V lost 8 bases and J 0 bases, leaving 11 bases between the germline ends. The CDR3 nucleotides read TGCAGCTTATTGGGGAGCTCCTACGAGCAGTACTTC. Translation: CSLLGSSYEQYF.

J is TRBJ2-2 and V is TRBV7-3, with 8 nucleotides matching TRBD1. The CDR3 totals 14 residues. CDR1 and CDR2 (germline): SGHTA, FQGTGA. Trimming at V came to 6 bases and at J to 4 bases, leaving 4 bases not matched to a gene. The CDR3 DNA reads as TGTGCCAGCAGGTTGACAGGGGTCACCGGGGAGCTGTTTTTT. This sequence encodes CASRLTGVTGELFF.

The gene calls are TRBV12-3 or TRBV12-4 and TRBJ1-4, with 9 bases identical to TRBD1. V lost 4 bases, J lost 8 bases, and 11 bases stayed unmatched. This CDR3 spans 16 amino acids. The CDR3 loop reads CASSSLERTGDEKLFF. The CDR3 coding sequence is TGTGCCAGCAGTTCCTTGGAGCGGACAGGGGACGAAAAACTGTTTTTT.

In its sample, this clonotype was seen many times. The chain joins TRBV5-1 to TRBJ1-2; D uncertain. Germline assignment: CDR1 SGHRS and CDR2 YFSETQ. Trimming left V 2 bases short and J 8 bases short, with 10 bases between. The CDR3 sequence is 12 residues long. CDR3 residues: CASSFDTYGYTF. The DNA of the CDR3 is TGCGCCAGCAGCTTCGACACCTACGGCTACACCTTC.

Ten or more counts support this clonotype. This sequence joins TRBV12-3 or TRBV12-4 and TRBJ2-1; 10 nucleotides line up with TRBD2. V shed 7 bases and J 4 bases; nucleotides not matched to a gene: 7. CDR3 length: 15 residues. CDR3: CASNPAGGPYNEQFF. The DNA of the CDR3 is TGTGCCAGCAACCCAGCGGGAGGGCCATACAATGAGCAGTTCTTC.

This clonotype appeared many times. The CDR3 region has the DNA TGCGCCAGCAGCGACCTCACTAGCGGGGGGGCGACCGGGGAGCTGTTTTTT. Translated: CASSDLTSGGATGELFF. J is TRBJ2-2 and V is TRBV5-1; 13 bases agree with TRBD2. The CDR3 sequence is 17 residues long. The V segment lost 4 bases and the J segment 5 bases; nucleotides outside the gene matches: 8. Germline CDR1 reads SGHRS; CDR2 reads YFSETQ.

As regards this clonotype: A much bigger clone sits one base away, suggesting this may be a read error. This chain links TRBV4-3 with TRBJ2-5; D tentatively reads TRBD1 or TRBD2 (6 bases each). Germline values: CDR1 LGHNA, CDR2 YSLEER. The CDR3 contains 17 residues. CDR3 residues: CASGQDLLTWRGETQYF. The CDR3 region has the DNA TGCGCCAGCGGCCAAGATCTGCTTACTTGGAGGGGGGAGACCCAGTACTTC.

CDR3 sequence: CASSSSGTSGANEQFF. DNA of the CDR3: TGTGCCAGCAGTTCCTCCGGGACTAGCGGGGCTAACGAGCAGTTCTTC. The chain has TRBV6-5 and TRBJ2-1, with TRBD2 matching over 13 bases. There are 16 residues in the CDR3. The V gene's germline CDR1 is MNHEY and CDR2 SVGAGI. J gave up 10 bases and V 4 bases, and 10 bases lay outside the gene matches.

This clonotype was counted many times. V is TRBV10-2 and J is TRBJ2-3; TRBD2 agrees at 9 bases. Trimming removed 5 bases from V and 0 bases from J; junction bases left unmatched: 0. The CDR3 is made up of 14 amino acids. Germline V CDR1 and CDR2: WSHSY, SAAADI. CDR3 coding DNA: TGCGCCAGCAGTAGCGGGGGGAGCACAGATACGCAGTATTTT. Translating it yields CASSSGGSTDTQYF.